The 27 T cell receptor beta chains below all came from one sample that was sequenced in a study of T cell changes during pregnancy in multiple sclerosis. This table comes from immunoSEQ multiplex PCR, and its TCRdb copy is limited to in-frame clones, with some not included. The top ten clones hold 6.5% to 9% of a sample with about 20,000 clones, roughly nine tenths of them seen once. The sequences come from CD8+ T cells from peripheral blood mononuclear cells, collected in the third trimester of pregnancy. The origin of the receptors is a female donor in good health, enrolled as a control in a pregnancy study.

The V gene is TRBV2, the J gene TRBJ2-2; D unresolved. This CDR3 is 11 amino acids long. Germline-derived CDR1 and CDR2 are SNHLY and FYNNEI. V lost 6 bases and J 5 bases, leaving 4 bases between the germline ends. The CDR3 DNA follows: TGTGCCAGCAGCCAGACCGGGGAGCTGTTTTTT. Amino acid sequence: CASSQTGELFF.

This chain uses TRBV19 with TRBJ2-7; weak D call: TRBD2 (6 bases). Per germline, CDR1 LNHDA and CDR2 SQIVND (reference sequence). This CDR3 is 11 amino acids long. V gave up 8 bases and J gave up 4 bases, with 9 bases separating them. CDR3: CASWSGYEQYF. CDR3 bases: TGTGCCAGTTGGAGCGGGTACGAGCAGTACTTC.

J is TRBJ2-7 and V is TRBV7-9; a weak D match, TRBD1 (7 bases). V shed 8 bases and J shed 7 bases, with 18 bases lying between them. In germline, CDR1 is SEHNR, CDR2 FQNEAQ (reference sequence). The CDR3 sequence is 13 residues long. The CDR3 spells CASGAGGLTEQYF. CDR3 nucleotides: TGTGCCAGCGGCGCAGGGGGGTTAACGGAGCAGTACTTC.

This chain connects TRBV6-6 to TRBJ2-7; TRBD2 agrees at 8 bases. The CDR3 is 14 amino acids. CDR1 is MNHNY, CDR2 SVGAGI, per germline (reference sequence). V was pared by 7 bases and J by 6 bases, with 11 bases of the junction left unmatched. The CDR3 protein is CASTRLGLASEQYF. For the CDR3, the DNA is TGTGCCAGCACCCGCCTCGGACTAGCCTCCGAGCAGTACTTC.

This clone was seen a single time. The chain recombines TRBV6-6 with TRBJ2-1, with D maybe TRBD2 (5 bases). Trimming took 2 bases from V and 8 from J, leaving 7 bases between them. This CDR3 has 12 residues. Per germline, CDR1 MNHNY and CDR2 SVGAGI (reference sequence). CDR3 sequence: CASSYAGYEQFF. In DNA, the CDR3 is TGTGCCAGCAGTTACGCGGGTTATGAGCAGTTCTTC.

The genes are TRBV2 and TRBJ2-1; 10 nucleotides line up with TRBD2. J was trimmed by 7 bases and V by 4 bases; bases with no gene match: 7. Germline V CDR1 and CDR2: SNHLY, FYNNEI. CDR3 length: 15 amino acids. This CDR3 reads CASSGGLAVHNEQFF. The CDR3 region has the DNA TGTGCCAGCAGTGGAGGACTAGCGGTACATAATGAGCAGTTCTTC.

The rearrangement joins TRBV27 to TRBJ2-2, with TRBD1 matching over 9 bases. Looked up from germline, CDR1 is MNHEY and CDR2 is SMNVEV (reference sequence). Losses at the gene ends were 6 bases for V and 7 bases for J; bases not matched to a gene: 9. CDR3 length: 15 amino acids. The CDR3 sequence is CASRPWTGVHGELFF. CDR3 nucleotides: TGTGCCAGCAGGCCCTGGACAGGGGTTCACGGGGAGCTGTTTTTT.

This clone occurred once. The chain links TRBV6-5 to TRBJ2-5; TRBD2 aligns across 10 bases. Germline-derived CDR1 and CDR2 are MNHEY and SVGAGI. The CDR3 totals 16 residues. After removal of 2 bases from V and 2 bases from J, the junction contained 5 bases not matched to a gene. CDR3 residues: CASSYASGGAQETQYF. The CDR3 DNA follows: TGTGCCAGCAGTTACGCGAGCGGGGGGGCTCAAGAGACCCAGTACTTC.

The gene calls are TRBV6-5 and TRBJ2-1; 9 nucleotides align to TRBD2. V was clipped by 2 bases and J by 8 bases; unmatched bases: 7. Germline V gives CDR1 MNHEY, CDR2 SVGAGI. The CDR3 is 15 residues long. The CDR3 reads CASSYQTSGGDEQFF. The CDR3 DNA follows: TGTGCCAGCAGTTACCAGACTAGCGGCGGGGATGAGCAGTTCTTC.

This clone came up a few times. Within the sample, other DNA sequences also encode this same CDR3. This chain connects TRBV6-5 to TRBJ2-7; TRBD1 aligns across 8 bases. Germline CDR1 and CDR2: MNHEY and SVGAGI. The CDR3 sequence is 14 residues long. The V and J ends lost 5 bases and 0 bases, in that order; junction bases with no gene match: 3. CDR3 loop: CASSAGTGSYEQYF. For the CDR3, the DNA is TGTGCCAGCAGTGCCGGGACAGGCTCCTACGAGCAGTACTTC.

This rearrangement joins TRBV4-2 to TRBJ2-3; D possibly corresponds to TRBD1 (6 bases). Trimming removed 2 bases at V and 1 base at J, with 10 bases between. The CDR3 is 15 amino acids. Germline CDR1 is LGHNA and CDR2 is YNFKEQ. The CDR3 sequence is CASSQMSGGTDTQYF. CDR3 DNA sequence: TGTGCCAGCAGCCAAATGTCAGGGGGCACAGATACGCAGTATTTT.

The chain employs TRBV19 and TRBJ2-1; D is ambiguous. Trimming took off 5 bases at V and 0 bases at J, with 11 bases between the two ends. The CDR3 is 15 residues long. Per germline, CDR1 LNHDA and CDR2 SQIVND (reference sequence). CDR3 sequence: CASSPTPSSYNEQFF. CDR3 nucleotides: TGTGCCAGTAGTCCAACACCATCCTCCTACAATGAGCAGTTCTTC.

This chain links TRBV10-3 with TRBJ1-2; TRBD1 aligns across 7 bases. Looked up from germline, CDR1 is ENHRY and CDR2 is SYGVKD. V trimming: 6 bases; J trimming: 7 bases; junction bases outside the gene matches: 8. This CDR3 is 13 amino acids long. The CDR3 DNA sequence: TGTGCCATCAGACGATGCAGGGGGGCTGGCTACACCTTC. Protein product: CAIRRCRGAGYTF.

This chain links TRBV4-3 with TRBJ2-6; D might be TRBD2 (6 bases). CDR1 and CDR2 from the germline V gene are LGHNA and YSLEER. The CDR3 has 17 residues. V dropped 3 bases and J dropped 1 base, with 13 bases sitting between them. CDR3 bases: TGCGCCAGCAGCCAGGGGGGAGAGGGTTCTGGGGCCAACGTCCTGACTTTC. The encoded protein is CASSQGGEGSGANVLTF.

The V call is TRBV19, the J call TRBJ2-1; D possibly corresponds to TRBD2 (6 bases). In germline, CDR1 is LNHDA, CDR2 SQIVND (reference sequence). The length of the CDR3 is 15 residues. Trimming pared 2 bases from V and 7 bases from J, leaving 15 bases between. DNA for the CDR3: TGTGCCAGTAGTATAACTGCGGGAACCGTGAATGAGCAGTTCTTC. Its translation is CASSITAGTVNEQFF.

This chain connects TRBV27 to TRBJ2-7; 8 positions match TRBD1. The CDR3 is 16 amino acids. V lost 6 bases, J lost 3 bases, and 13 bases stayed unmatched. The V gene's germline CDR1 is MNHEY and CDR2 SMNVEV (reference sequence). The CDR3 sequence: CASRAGRQGPVYEQYF. The CDR3 DNA sequence: TGTGCCAGCAGGGCCGGACGACAGGGGCCCGTCTACGAGCAGTACTTC.

CDR3 coding DNA: TGTGCCAGCAGCCCCGGGACTAGCGGGTACAATGAGCAGTTCTTC. As protein: CASSPGTSGYNEQFF. This chain links TRBV5-4 with TRBJ2-1; 12 bases are a match to TRBD2. J gave up 4 bases and V 4 bases, and 3 bases lay outside the gene matches. The germline gives CDR1 SGHNT, CDR2 YYREEE (reference sequence). The CDR3 loop spans 15 amino acids.

The chain is built from TRBV27 and TRBJ2-1; TRBD2 matches 10 bases. There are 16 residues in the CDR3. With 0 bases clipped from V and 8 bases from J, the junction kept 7 bases outside the gene matches. The germline V gene encodes CDR1 MNHEY and CDR2 SMNVEV (reference sequence). CDR3: CASSLSRLAGEYEQFF. The CDR3 DNA reads as TGTGCCAGCAGTTTATCGCGGCTAGCGGGAGAGTATGAGCAGTTCTTC.

This clone has only a few counts. V is TRBV6-4 and J is TRBJ2-3, with TRBD2 matching 11 bases. This CDR3 has 16 amino acids. In germline, CDR1 is MRHNA, CDR2 SNTAGT. V lost 2 bases to trimming and J lost 2 bases; unmatched junction nucleotides: 3. The CDR3 sequence: CASSDLAGGNTDTQYF. DNA of the CDR3: TGTGCCAGCAGTGACCTAGCGGGGGGAAACACAGATACGCAGTATTTT.

The genes are TRBV28 and TRBJ2-3; TRBD2 agrees at 8 bases. CDR3 size: 17 residues. V shed 5 bases and J 0 bases; nucleotides not matched to a gene: 10. Germline V gene lookup returns CDR1 MDHEN and CDR2 SYDVKM. This CDR3 is CASSKAGETPSTDTQYF. CDR3 in DNA: TGTGCCAGCAGTAAAGCGGGAGAGACCCCTAGCACAGATACGCAGTATTTT.

V is TRBV30 and J is TRBJ2-7; 7 bases align to TRBD1. The CDR3 contains 14 residues. V shed 1 base and J 4 bases; nucleotides not matched to a gene: 7. Germline CDR1 is GTSNPN and CDR2 is SVGIG (reference sequence). The CDR3 DNA reads TGTGCCTGGAGTGGGGACAGCTATATTTACGAGCAGTACTTC. This translates into CAWSGDSYIYEQYF.

This sequence joins TRBV6-5 and TRBJ2-1, with D maybe TRBD2 (5 bases). The CDR3 extends over 15 amino acids. V lost 2 bases, J lost 0 bases, and 8 bases lay in between. Germline-derived CDR1 and CDR2 are MNHEY and SVGAGI. CDR3 protein: CASSYELVSYNEQFF. In nucleotides, the CDR3 is TGTGCCAGCAGTTACGAACTAGTCTCCTACAATGAGCAGTTCTTC.

The rearrangement joins TRBV27 to TRBJ2-7; D possibly corresponds to TRBD1 (6 bases). Germline CDR1 is MNHEY and CDR2 is SMNVEV (reference sequence). The CDR3 loop spans 14 amino acids. Between the trimmed V and J ends, which lost 7 bases and 0 bases, there was a span of 13 bases. Here the CDR3 reads CASKTGLNSYEQYF. Here the CDR3 DNA reads TGTGCCAGCAAAACAGGGTTAAACTCCTACGAGCAGTACTTC.

The rearrangement uses TRBV5-6 and TRBJ2-6; D is undetermined. V was pared by 2 bases and J by 0 bases, with 6 bases between. Germline lookup yields CDR1 SGHDT and CDR2 YYEEEE. The CDR3 is made up of 15 amino acids. CDR3 nucleotide sequence: TGTGCCAGCAGCTTCCTTCCCTCTGGGGCCAACGTCCTGACTTTC. It yields the protein CASSFLPSGANVLTF. Full variable domain (rest looked up from reference TRBV5-6 and TRBJ2-6): DAGVTQSPTHLIKTRGQQVTLRCSPKSGHDTVSWYQQALGQGPQFIFQYYEEEERQRGNFPDRFSGHQFPNYSSELNVNALLLGDSALYLCASSFLPSGANVLTFGAGSRLTVL.

The chain combines TRBV27 with TRBJ2-7, with D possibly TRBD2 on 6 matching bases. This CDR3 is built from 13 residues. V dropped 3 bases and J dropped 3 bases, with 9 bases sitting between them. Per the germline V gene, CDR1 is MNHEY and CDR2 is SMNVEV (reference sequence). CDR3 loop: CASSLEGNYEQYF. The CDR3 DNA follows: TGTGCCAGCAGTTTGGAGGGAAACTACGAGCAGTACTTC.

The CDR3 region is CASRRLAGPYEQYF. The DNA for the CDR3 is TGTGCCAGCAGGAGACTAGCGGGACCCTACGAGCAGTACTTC. V is TRBV11-2 and J is TRBJ2-7, with TRBD2 matching over 11 bases. Germline CDR1 and CDR2: SGHAT and FQNNGV. The CDR3 contains 14 residues. Trimming at V came to 6 bases and at J to 2 bases, leaving 3 bases not matched to a gene.

The CDR3 DNA reads TGTGCCAGCAGTTACTCGGTCCCGGGAGGGTACAATGAGCAGTTCTTC. It codes for CASSYSVPGGYNEQFF. The rearrangement uses TRBV6-5 and TRBJ2-1; 8 positions match TRBD2. Germline V gene sequence: CDR1 MNHEY, CDR2 SVGAGI. V shed 0 bases and J 4 bases; nucleotides not matched to a gene: 5. The CDR3 totals 16 residues.